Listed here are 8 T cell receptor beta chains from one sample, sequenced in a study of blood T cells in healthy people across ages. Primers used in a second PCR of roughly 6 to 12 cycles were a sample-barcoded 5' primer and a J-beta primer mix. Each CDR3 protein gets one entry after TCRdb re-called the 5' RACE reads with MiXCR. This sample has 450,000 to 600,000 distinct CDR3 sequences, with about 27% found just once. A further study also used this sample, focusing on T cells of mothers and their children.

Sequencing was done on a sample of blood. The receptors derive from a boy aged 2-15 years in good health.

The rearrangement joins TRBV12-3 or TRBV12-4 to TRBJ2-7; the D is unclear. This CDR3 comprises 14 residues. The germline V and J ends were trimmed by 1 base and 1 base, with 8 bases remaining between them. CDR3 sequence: CASSLGYSSYEQYF. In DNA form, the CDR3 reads TGTGCCAGCAGTTTAGGGTACAGTTCCTACGAGCAGTACTTC.

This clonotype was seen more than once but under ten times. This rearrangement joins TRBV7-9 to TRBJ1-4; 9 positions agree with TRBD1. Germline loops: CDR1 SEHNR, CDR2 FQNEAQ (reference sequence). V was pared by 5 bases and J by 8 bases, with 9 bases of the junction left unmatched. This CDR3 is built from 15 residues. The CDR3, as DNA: TGTGCCAGCAGCCCGGGACAGGGCCCCTGGGAAAAACTGTTTTTT. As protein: CASSPGQGPWEKLFF.

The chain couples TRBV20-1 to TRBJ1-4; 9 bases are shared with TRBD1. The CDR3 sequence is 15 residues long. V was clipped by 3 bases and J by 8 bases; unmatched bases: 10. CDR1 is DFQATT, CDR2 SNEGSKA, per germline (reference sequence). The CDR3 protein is CSARARGTGREKLFF. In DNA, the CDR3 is TGCAGTGCTAGGGCGAGGGGGACAGGGCGAGAAAAACTGTTTTTT.

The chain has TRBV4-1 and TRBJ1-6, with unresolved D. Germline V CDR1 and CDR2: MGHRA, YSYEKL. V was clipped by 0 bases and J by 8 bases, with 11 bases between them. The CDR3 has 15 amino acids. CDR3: CASSQDRGQDSPLHF. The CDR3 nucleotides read TGCGCCAGCAGCCAAGACCGCGGGCAGGATTCACCCCTCCACTTT.

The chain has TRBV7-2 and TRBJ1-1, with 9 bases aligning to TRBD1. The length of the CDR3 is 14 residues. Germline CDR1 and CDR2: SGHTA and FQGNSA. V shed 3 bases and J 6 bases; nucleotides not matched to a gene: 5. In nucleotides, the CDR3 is TGTGCCAGCAGCTTGACAGGGGGTGGGCCTGAAGCTTTCTTT. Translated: CASSLTGGGPEAFF.

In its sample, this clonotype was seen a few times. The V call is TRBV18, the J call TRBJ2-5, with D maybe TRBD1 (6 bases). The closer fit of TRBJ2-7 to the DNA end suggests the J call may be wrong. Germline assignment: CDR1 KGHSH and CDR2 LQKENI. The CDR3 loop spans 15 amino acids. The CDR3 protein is CASSSLNRVGNEQYF. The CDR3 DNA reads TGTGCCAGCTCATCGCTCAACAGGGTAGGCAACGAGCAGTACTTC.

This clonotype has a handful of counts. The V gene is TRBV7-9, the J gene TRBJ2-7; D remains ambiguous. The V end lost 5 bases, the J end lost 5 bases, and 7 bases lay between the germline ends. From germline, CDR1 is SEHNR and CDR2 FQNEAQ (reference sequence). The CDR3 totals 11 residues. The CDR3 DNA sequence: TGTGCCAGCAGCCGGAACAACGAGCAGTACTTC. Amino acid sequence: CASSRNNEQYF.

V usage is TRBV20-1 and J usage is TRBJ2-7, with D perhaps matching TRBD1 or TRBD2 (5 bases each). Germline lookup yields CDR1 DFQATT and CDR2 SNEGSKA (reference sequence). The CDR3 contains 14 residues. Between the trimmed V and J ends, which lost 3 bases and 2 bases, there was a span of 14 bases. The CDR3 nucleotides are TGCAGTGCTAGGGTAACCGGGGCGGCCTACGAGCAGTACTTC. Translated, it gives CSARVTGAAYEQYF.